The entry below describes one T cell receptor beta chain. These data belong to a study of monozygotic twins with inflammatory bowel disease. Following a re-call of the 5' RACE reads, TCRdb has one entry per CDR3 protein and lacks DNA. The sample has approximately 330,000 distinct CDR3 sequences. From germline, CDR1 is SQVTM and CDR2 ANQGSEA. The CDR3 has 14 amino acids. V usage is TRBV29-1 and J usage is TRBJ2-1; the D call from TCRdb, TRBD2, cannot be confirmed without DNA. The receptor was derived from a human donor with ulcerative colitis or Crohn's disease, or a healthy co-twin of an affected twin (not recorded which). Sequenced material: blood. CDR3 region: CSVANLLANNEQFF.